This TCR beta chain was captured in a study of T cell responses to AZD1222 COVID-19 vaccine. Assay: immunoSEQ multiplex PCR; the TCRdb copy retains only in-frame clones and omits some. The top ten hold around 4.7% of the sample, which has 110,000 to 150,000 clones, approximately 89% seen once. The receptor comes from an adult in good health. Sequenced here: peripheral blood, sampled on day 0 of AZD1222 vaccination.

The CDR3 sequence: CASSPQDFQPQHF. The DNA for the CDR3 is TGTGCCAGCAGTCCGCAGGATTTCCAGCCCCAGCATTTT. The rearrangement joins TRBV12-3 or TRBV12-4 to TRBJ1-5, with D uncertain. The V end lost 5 bases, the J end lost 7 bases, and 12 bases lay between the germline ends. This CDR3 has 13 residues.